The source of this T cell receptor beta chain is a study of cytomegalovirus exposure and HLA in healthy donors. Use of 60 Vbeta and 13 Jbeta primers characterized the PCR. Generated by immunoSEQ multiplex PCR, the TCRdb table keeps only in-frame clones and is missing some. The data show 110,000 to 150,000 clones, over 80% seen once. V lost 4 bases, J lost 1 base, and 7 bases lay in between. Germline CDR1 and CDR2: MGHRA and YSYEKL. This CDR3 is built from 14 residues. The sequenced material came from PBMCs. This receptor was obtained from a female donor in good health and CMV-seronegative. This chain uses TRBV4-1 with TRBJ2-2; D is ambiguous. This CDR3 reads CASSPTMNTGELFF. The DNA for the CDR3 is TGCGCCAGCAGCCCCACAATGAACACCGGGGAGCTGTTTTTT.